What follows describes a single TCR beta chain. This clone appeared a single time. Its antigen is unknown. Nothing much larger sits one base from this clone, and base qualities are not available. Using the deep immunoSEQ assay, multiplex PCR amplified TCR CDR3 regions from genomic DNA. Extracted genomic DNA from each cell subset was spread evenly across all wells of several immunoSEQ 96-well plates, with each plate serving as a replicate. For sorted subsets, approximately 190 ng of genomic DNA, equivalent to some 33,000 T cell genomes, went into each replicate PCR. The purified libraries were quantified using a Qubit 3.0 fluorometer, sized with a Bioanalyzer 2100, and then quantified again using the KAPA Library Quantification kit. A separate single-read 150-cycle Illumina NextSeq 550 flow cell was used to sequence each immunoSEQ 96-well plate. The authors' pipeline ran thus. The immunoSEQ output contained only junctional sequences without quality scores, so filtering could not match that applied to full-length reads. Sequences were annotated with PyIR, a Python wrapper for IgBLAST v1.9, and V/J genes and CDR3 were assigned using IMGT germline references. Reads with weak V/J assignments (E-value above 1e-6), missing CDR3, stop codons, out-of-frame junctions, or ambiguous translated residues were removed. A V3J clonotype was defined by an identical inferred V gene, J gene, and CDR3 amino acid sequence. Percentage overlap between repertoires was calculated by dividing the number of shared unique clonotypes by the size of the smaller repertoire. Repertoire richness was assessed with RTK rarefaction, the Chao1 estimator, and Recon v2.1 estimates of unobserved clonotypes. Generation probabilities for all TCRbeta clonotypes obtained by the gDNA method from several donors were computed using OLGA. TCRdb retrieved this table from immuneACCESS and kept in-frame rearrangements only. Not all clones are present; in checked studies, unresolved V genes account for under half, and no reason is known for the remainder. Clonal size and the V and J genes are those of that table, whereas D and trimming came from the DNA. Recorded for this sample are over a million clones; 60% to 80% of them occurred a single time. Roughly 1.5% of the sample is taken by the ten largest.

The record originates from a study of shared clonotypes between healthy human individuals (TCRdb year 2020). A note on the overall study: A few men and two women, aged 18 to 49 years, made up the cohort. Between about 0.8 and 9.5 billion PBMCs per donor were obtained by leukapheresis. Per donor, three plates each were used for CD4 naive and CD4 memory, two for CD8 naive, and one for CD8 memory. To estimate repertoire size and how much clonotypes are shared between individuals, the study performed deep sequencing of blood TCR repertoires from a few healthy adults. Different laboratories and diverse techniques were used to prepare libraries and sequence TCR repertoires, to increase sequencing depth and limit assay-specific biases.

Study-wide conclusions, independent of this receptor: The genetic and exposure-history diversity represented was limited by the small number of donors. Incomplete sequencing was indicated by rarefaction of sorted-subset datasets, despite the large sequencing depth. Compared with non-shared clonotypes, clonotypes shared by all four sorted-subset donors had higher generation probabilities. Naive subsets generally had larger estimated clonotype richness than memory subsets did. Pairwise subsampling indicated that sequencing depth was expected to affect the degree of clonotype sharing among donors. Sharing across a few donors was observed for approximately 5% of naive CD4, 3% to 4% of naive CD8, 2% to 2.5% of memory CD4, and about 0.4% of memory CD8 clonotypes. Sampling was limited to blood, and TCR repertoires in tissue likely differ from TCR repertoires in blood.

Donors were healthy HIV-negative adults with no recently reported acute infections or vaccinations. All donors were Caucasian adults living in Nashville, Tennessee, USA. CD4+ T cells were enriched by magnetic negative selection, after which naive cells were positively selected on CD45RA and the negative fraction was taken as the memory subset. After blood collection by leukapheresis, PBMCs were isolated using Ficoll-Histopaque density gradient centrifugation and then cryopreserved in the vapor phase of liquid nitrogen. Purity and quantity of every magnetically sorted T cell population were checked by analytical flow cytometry. Genomic DNA was isolated from each sorted fraction and quantified by UV absorbance on a Nanodrop 2000c. The germline V end is reduced by 6 bases and the J end by 3 bases; junction bases left unmatched: 4. From the cysteine up to the phenylalanine, the CDR3 has a length of 13 residues. The only DNA kept is the CDR3, 39 bases in frame from the first base. CDR1 and CDR2 (MNHEY, SVGAGI) derive from the germline V gene.

This clonotype was sampled from a man younger than 35 in good health. The sequenced sample consisted of memory CD4+ T cells sorted from blood. The cell subset or site label for this specimen denotes: CD45RA-negative fraction. This receptor chain uses TRBV6-5 and TRBJ2-5; 7 bases in between match TRBD1. In nucleotides, the sequence is TGTGCCAGCAGGCCCAGGGGGAAAGAGACCCAGTACTTC. Translation gives CASRPRGKETQYF.